This TCR beta chain emerged from a study of early T cells in non-severe SARS-CoV-2 infection. On the study more broadly: The study sequenced bulk RNA from unsorted whole blood, with chains unpaired.

Study results and caveats: In VDJdb matching, anti-spike CD8 responses were favored while private and CD4 specificities went missing.

CDR1 and CDR2 (germline): MNHEY, SVGEGT. This CDR3 has 10 amino acids. Trimming pared 6 bases from V and 7 bases from J, leaving 3 bases between. Individual cDNA molecules were tagged with unique molecular identifiers. TCRdb redid the calling of the 5' RACE reads with MiXCR, one entry per CDR3 protein. The sample has about 64,000 distinct CDR3 sequences, 18% seen once; the top ten hold under 9%. This clonotype was seen ten or more times. Its antigen is unknown. The sample here was whole blood, taken at baseline. The TCR originated in an adult who was a healthcare worker with PCR-confirmed SARS-CoV-2 infection or an uninfected control (not recorded which). The chain has TRBV6-2 or TRBV6-3 and TRBJ2-2; D is undetermined. As DNA, the CDR3 is TGTGCCAGCAGGGACGGGGAGCTGTTTTTT. This gives the protein CASRDGELFF.